These 22 T cell receptor beta chains were sequenced from one sample in a study of T cell responses to AZD1222 COVID-19 vaccine. The table came from immunoSEQ multiplex PCR; TCRdb's copy has only in-frame clones and leaves some out. The sample includes under 150,000 clones, 80% to 95% of them seen just once. The material sequenced was peripheral blood, taken on day 0 of AZD1222 vaccination. The source of these receptors is an adult in good health.

This chain uses TRBV4-1 with TRBJ2-1; TRBD2 matches 7 bases. The CDR3 runs to 15 residues. CDR1 is MGHRA, CDR2 YSYEKL, per germline. With V trimmed by 3 bases and J by 6 bases, 8 bases remained unmatched. DNA of the CDR3: TGCGCCAGCAGCCAGGGGGGAGGGTCCGGCAATGAGCAGTTCTTC. As protein: CASSQGGGSGNEQFF.

The chain uses TRBV23-1 and TRBJ1-2, with D perhaps TRBD1 (5 bases). TRBV23-1 has ORF status, its function being uncertain. CDR3 length: 11 residues. V was cut by 7 bases and J by 8 bases, with 11 bases left in between. DNA for the CDR3: TGCGCCAGCAAAACAGGTTCAGGCTACACCTTC. It is translated as CASKTGSGYTF.

The chain carries TRBV7-2 and TRBJ2-2, with a tentative D call TRBD2 (6 bases). Trimming stripped 5 bases from V and 6 bases from J, with 13 bases between. There are 14 residues in the CDR3. The germline V gene encodes CDR1 SGHTA and CDR2 FQGNSA. Here the CDR3 DNA reads TGTGCCAGCAGCGCGCGGGGTGATCCCGGGGAGCTGTTTTTT. Its protein product is CASSARGDPGELFF. The full variable domain, its missing parts supplied by reference TRBV7-2 and TRBJ2-2, is GAGVSQSPSNKVTEKGKDVELRCDPISGHTALYWYRQSLGQGLEFLIYFQGNSAPDKSGLPSDRFSAERTGGSVSTLTIQRTQQEDSAVYLCASSARGDPGELFFGEGSRLTVL.

This CDR3 reads CASSLEVQNYGYTF. CDR3 DNA sequence: TGCGCCAGCAGCTTGGAGGTACAGAACTATGGCTACACCTTC. V usage is TRBV5-1 and J usage is TRBJ1-2; D is uncertain. CDR1 is SGHRS and CDR2 is YFSETQ in the germline V gene. Trimming removed 0 bases at V and 2 bases at J, with 8 bases between. This CDR3 spans 14 amino acids.

The V call is TRBV28, the J call TRBJ1-5; unclear D gene. Germline assignment: CDR1 MDHEN and CDR2 SYDVKM. The CDR3 has 19 amino acids. Trimming stripped 2 bases from V and 2 bases from J, with 22 bases between. The CDR3 DNA follows: TGTGCCAGCAGTTTAATTTCCAGGTGGGCGGTTTCGGGCAATCAGCCCCAGCATTTT. Translating gives CASSLISRWAVSGNQPQHF.

This clone was recorded a few times. The chain uses TRBV2 and TRBJ1-2; the D gene is possibly TRBD1 (6 bases). This CDR3 spans 12 amino acids. The ends were cut back, 7 bases at V and 7 bases at J, with 13 bases in the middle. Per the germline V gene, CDR1 is SNHLY and CDR2 is FYNNEI. The CDR3, as DNA: TGTGCCAGCAAGATACAGGGCTCTGGCTACACCTTC. It yields the protein CASKIQGSGYTF. The full variable domain, its missing parts supplied by reference TRBV2 and TRBJ1-2, is EPEVTQTPSHQVTQMGQEVILRCVPISNHLYFYWYRQILGQKVEFLVSFYNNEISEKSEIFDDQFSVERPDGSNFTLKIRSTKLEDSAMYFCASKIQGSGYTFGSGTRLTVV.

The chain employs TRBV2 and TRBJ2-1; 15 bases fit TRBD2. Per germline, CDR1 SNHLY and CDR2 FYNNEI. The CDR3 sequence is 15 residues long. With 6 bases clipped from V and 7 bases from J, the junction kept 4 bases outside the gene matches. CDR3 DNA: TGTGCCAGCAGGGGGGGGACTAGCGGGAGGAATGAGCAGTTCTTC. Its protein is CASRGGTSGRNEQFF.

This clone was counted a few times. The V gene is TRBV5-6, the J gene TRBJ2-7; 7 nucleotides match TRBD1. The germline CDR1 and CDR2 sequences are SGHDT and YYEEEE. CDR3 size: 14 residues. The V segment lost 1 base and the J segment 0 bases; nucleotides outside the gene matches: 1. The DNA for the CDR3 is TGTGCCAGCAGCTTGTCAGGGGGCTCCTACGAGCAGTACTTC. Protein product: CASSLSGGSYEQYF.

V is TRBV6-5 and J is TRBJ1-1; no clear D. With 6 bases removed from V and 5 bases from J, the gap between germline ends came to 13 bases. Germline loops: CDR1 MNHEY, CDR2 SVGAGI. The CDR3 has 13 amino acids. The CDR3 DNA is TGTGCCAGCAGACCCCAGCGAGGGACTGAAGCTTTCTTT. Protein sequence: CASRPQRGTEAFF.

The V and J genes are TRBV7-8 and TRBJ1-6, with 8 bases aligning to TRBD1. This CDR3 has 15 amino acids. The germline gives CDR1 SGHVS, CDR2 FQNEAQ. V gave up 5 bases and J gave up 8 bases; unmatched junction bases: 8. In DNA form, the CDR3 reads TGTGCCAGCAGCCCCCGGGACAGGCTATATTCACCCCTCCACTTT. Its translation is CASSPRDRLYSPLHF.

The chain joins TRBV29-1 to TRBJ1-5; no firm D call. The germline CDR1 and CDR2 sequences are SQVTM and ANQGSEA. V was clipped by 3 bases and J by 7 bases, with 13 bases between them. The CDR3 consists of 13 residues. CDR3 amino acids: CSVEVEGSQPQHF. As DNA, the CDR3 is TGCAGCGTTGAGGTTGAGGGTTCCCAGCCCCAGCATTTT.

V usage is TRBV2 and J usage is TRBJ2-1, with 8 bases fitting TRBD2. V trimming: 6 bases; J trimming: 0 bases; junction bases outside the gene matches: 4. Looked up from germline, CDR1 is SNHLY and CDR2 is FYNNEI. This CDR3 comprises 15 residues. The CDR3 DNA reads as TGTGCCAGCAGCAAAAGCGGGAGCTCCTACAATGAGCAGTTCTTC. It codes for CASSKSGSSYNEQFF. Full variable domain (missing parts from reference TRBV2 and TRBJ2-1): EPEVTQTPSHQVTQMGQEVILRCVPISNHLYFYWYRQILGQKVEFLVSFYNNEISEKSEIFDDQFSVERPDGSNFTLKIRSTKLEDSAMYFCASSKSGSSYNEQFFGPGTRLTVL.

V is TRBV6-5 and J is TRBJ2-3, with TRBD2 identical over 7 bases. V lost 7 bases to trimming and J lost 0 bases; unmatched junction nucleotides: 4. Germline V gene data show CDR1 as MNHEY and CDR2 as SVGAGI. The CDR3 spans 14 residues. The CDR3 sequence is CASTVGGSTDTQYF. CDR3 DNA: TGTGCCAGCACAGTGGGAGGGAGCACAGATACGCAGTATTTT.

The chain couples TRBV7-2 to TRBJ2-7; the match to TRBD2 covers 9 bases. The germline gives CDR1 SGHTA, CDR2 FQGNSA. The ends lost 5 bases at V and 5 bases at J; junction bases unmatched: 7. There are 14 residues in the CDR3. This CDR3 is CASSRGGGTDEQYF. CDR3 coding DNA: TGTGCCAGCAGCCGCGGGGGGGGTACGGACGAGCAGTACTTC.

V is TRBV27 and J is TRBJ1-2, with a weak D call TRBD1 (5 bases). The CDR3 totals 12 residues. The germline V and J ends were trimmed by 6 bases and 7 bases, with 12 bases remaining between them. Germline CDR1 MNHEY, CDR2 SMNVEV (reference sequence). The CDR3 is CASREGVFGYTF. The CDR3 DNA reads as TGTGCCAGCAGAGAAGGGGTTTTTGGCTACACCTTC.

The chain carries TRBV3-1 (or the pseudogene TRBV3-2) and TRBJ1-2; perhaps TRBD1 as D (6 bases). CDR1 LGHDT and CDR2 YNNKEL come from the germline V gene (reference sequence). The V and J ends lost 6 bases and 8 bases respectively, with 16 bases between them. There are 13 residues in the CDR3. Written as DNA, the CDR3 is TGTGCCAGCAGTGGATCACAGGGCGGAGGCTACACCTTC. This gives the protein CASSGSQGGGYTF.

This clone was recorded once. The chain links TRBV27 to TRBJ1-1; D is undetermined. The germline gives CDR1 MNHEY, CDR2 SMNVEV (reference sequence). The CDR3 extends over 14 amino acids. V shed 3 bases and J shed 2 bases, with 10 bases lying between them. CDR3 amino acids: CASSFAGENTEAFF. The CDR3 region has the DNA TGTGCCAGCAGTTTCGCCGGGGAAAACACTGAAGCTTTCTTT.

The rearrangement uses TRBV6-5 and TRBJ1-1; 10 bases map to TRBD1. Germline values: CDR1 MNHEY, CDR2 SVGAGI. The V and J ends lost 5 bases and 6 bases, in that order; junction bases with no gene match: 9. The CDR3 consists of 15 residues. Here the CDR3 reads CASSHRDRGAAEAFF. The CDR3 DNA sequence: TGTGCCAGCAGTCATCGGGACAGGGGTGCCGCTGAAGCTTTCTTT.

V and J are TRBV19 and TRBJ1-2, with 8 bases fitting TRBD1. The CDR3 is 13 amino acids. J gave up 4 bases and V 5 bases, and 3 bases lay outside the gene matches. CDR1 is LNHDA, CDR2 SQIVND, per germline (reference sequence). The DNA of the CDR3 is TGTGCCAGTAGTGCCGGGACAGGCTATGGCTACACCTTC. It encodes CASSAGTGYGYTF.

This CDR3 is CASSEGWGSKGPQHF. The CDR3 bases are TGTGCCAGCAGTGAGGGTTGGGGTTCCAAGGGGCCCCAGCATTTT. This chain links TRBV2 with TRBJ1-5, with D unclear. Per the germline V gene, CDR1 is SNHLY and CDR2 is FYNNEI. The CDR3 runs to 15 residues. V was trimmed by 3 bases and J by 9 bases, leaving 18 bases between them.

The table lists this clone with a count of one. The rearrangement uses TRBV7-9 and TRBJ1-1; 7 bases agree with TRBD1. The length of the CDR3 is 14 residues. Germline V lookup: CDR1 SEHNR, CDR2 FQNEAQ (reference sequence). V shed 8 bases and J 0 bases; nucleotides not matched to a gene: 6. The CDR3 DNA sequence: TGTGCCAGCGCGTGGGACAGAATGAACACTGAAGCTTTCTTT. This encodes CASAWDRMNTEAFF.

The V and J genes are TRBV5-1 and TRBJ1-1, with D perhaps matching TRBD1 (5 bases). CDR1 and CDR2 from the germline V gene are SGHRS and YFSETQ. The V end lost 4 bases, the J end lost 5 bases, and 18 bases lay between the germline ends. The CDR3 length is 15 residues. The CDR3 region has the DNA TGCGCCAGCAGCCCGACAAGCCGGGGCTCAACTGAAGCTTTCTTT. Translation: CASSPTSRGSTEAFF.